These 9 T cell receptor beta chains came from one sample sequenced in a study of blood T cell repertoires in COVID-19. The protocol was immunoSEQ multiplex PCR, while the TCRdb copy is restricted to in-frame clones and leaves out a portion. The sample lists 130,000 to 150,000 clones; 65% to 90% were seen once. Source material: peripheral blood. Every receptor here comes from a woman between 45 and 60 years old in a cohort sampled during active or convalescent COVID-19.

The J gene is TRBJ2-1, the V gene TRBV7-9, with D possibly TRBD1 on 5 matching bases. Trimming cost V 3 bases and J 8 bases, with 8 bases left between them. Germline assignment: CDR1 SEHNR and CDR2 FQNEAQ (reference sequence). The CDR3 is made up of 12 amino acids. CDR3 in amino acids: CASSFSGYEQFF. Written as DNA, the CDR3 is TGTGCCAGCAGCTTTTCAGGGTATGAGCAGTTCTTC.

The chain couples TRBV6-5 to TRBJ1-2; D is perhaps TRBD1 (5 bases). The CDR3 is 11 residues long. Per the germline V gene, CDR1 is MNHEY and CDR2 is SVGAGI. V was clipped by 6 bases and J by 8 bases, with 10 bases between them. The CDR3 here is CASRAQGGYTF. CDR3 nucleotide sequence: TGTGCCAGCAGAGCCCAGGGCGGCTACACCTTC.

The J gene is TRBJ1-1, the V gene TRBV29-1, with 9 bases matching TRBD1. This CDR3 is built from 15 residues. Germline V gene data show CDR1 as SQVTM and CDR2 as ANQGSEA. V was pared by 5 bases and J by 3 bases, with 10 bases of the junction left unmatched. Here the CDR3 DNA reads TGCAGCGTTTTGGACAGGGGATTAGGGGACACTGAAGCTTTCTTT. This gives the protein CSVLDRGLGDTEAFF.

The chain recombines TRBV3-1 (or the pseudogene TRBV3-2) with TRBJ2-5; D not resolved. This CDR3 is built from 15 residues. V was shortened by 4 bases and J by 2 bases, with 14 bases between the two germline ends. Germline lookup yields CDR1 LGHDT and CDR2 YNNKEL (reference sequence). The CDR3 loop is CASSRPSVGQETQYF. CDR3 nucleotides: TGTGCCAGCAGCCGCCCGAGCGTAGGACAAGAGACCCAGTACTTC.

The chain uses TRBV6-5 and TRBJ1-4; 9 positions agree with TRBD1. The CDR3 runs to 15 residues. The junction had 6 bases not matched to a gene; V was cut back by 4 bases and J by 6 bases. From germline, CDR1 is MNHEY and CDR2 SVGAGI. Here the CDR3 reads CASSLTQGADEKLFF. For the CDR3, the DNA is TGTGCCAGCAGTTTAACACAGGGGGCTGATGAAAAACTGTTTTTT.

This clone was counted a single time. This chain links TRBV7-9 with TRBJ1-5, with 10 bases fitting TRBD1. Germline CDR1 is SEHNR and CDR2 is FQNEAQ (reference sequence). Trimming cost V 5 bases and J 2 bases; bases outside gene matches: 3. The CDR3 covers 15 residues. The chain's CDR3 is CASSAGTGGNQPQHF. CDR3 DNA sequence: TGTGCCAGCAGCGCCGGGACAGGGGGCAATCAGCCCCAGCATTTT.

This clone was detected only once. The chain has TRBV2 and TRBJ1-2; no definite D call. Trimming removed 4 bases at V and 7 bases at J, with 7 bases between. From germline, CDR1 is SNHLY and CDR2 FYNNEI. This CDR3 region has 11 residues. This chain's CDR3 is CASSVSSGYTF. CDR3 nucleotide sequence: TGTGCCAGCAGTGTTTCCAGTGGCTACACCTTC.

V usage is TRBV7-9 and J usage is TRBJ2-3, with D perhaps TRBD1 (6 bases). Deletions cut 2 bases from V and 4 bases from J, with 16 bases between. This CDR3 contains 16 residues. Germline V gene data show CDR1 as SEHNR and CDR2 as FQNEAQ (reference sequence). This CDR3 is CASSLSGTTFADTQYF. CDR3 nucleotides: TGTGCCAGCAGCTTATCGGGGACAACGTTCGCAGATACGCAGTATTTT. The whole variable domain, remainder taken from reference TRBV7-9 and TRBJ2-3, is DTGVSQNPRHKITKRGQNVTFRCDPISEHNRLYWYRQTLGQGPEFLTYFQNEAQLEKSRLLSDRFSAERPKGSFSTLEIQRTEQGDSAMYLCASSLSGTTFADTQYFGPGTRLTVL.

The chain recombines TRBV6-6 with TRBJ2-1, with 11 positions matching TRBD2. Germline V gives CDR1 MNHNY, CDR2 SVGAGI (reference sequence). CDR3 size: 15 residues. J was trimmed by 4 bases and V by 6 bases; bases with no gene match: 5. For the CDR3, the DNA is TGTGCCAGCAGGCATAGCGGGGGGGTGTACAATGAGCAGTTCTTC. It codes for CASRHSGGVYNEQFF.